The 23 T cell receptor beta chains below come from one sample, sequenced in a study of read filtering for tumor transcriptome and immune sequencing. This library used approximately 0.4 ug RNA and molecular barcoded adaptors spanning alpha/delta and beta/gamma chains. From the reads, TCRdb called clonotypes with MiXCR, one entry per CDR3 protein. Counted here are 20,000 to 25,000 distinct CDR3 sequences, roughly an eighth occurring once; the ten biggest clones make up 60% to 80%. Input material: a population of CD138-negative cells sorted from bone marrow. All receptors come from a donor at least 40 years old with multiple myeloma.

The table lists this clonotype with many counts. This chain links TRBV7-8 with TRBJ2-1, with TRBD2 matching over 8 bases. The V and J ends lost 2 bases and 9 bases, in that order; junction bases with no gene match: 15. Germline V CDR1 and CDR2: SGHVS, FQNEAQ. The CDR3 consists of 17 residues. The CDR3 DNA follows: TGTGCCAGCAGCTTATATTACGGGACTAGTGTTTTGAGTGAGCAGTTCTTC. This encodes CASSLYYGTSVLSEQFF.

This clonotype was detected many times. V is TRBV28 and J is TRBJ2-7; 9 positions agree with TRBD1. The V gene's germline CDR1 is MDHEN and CDR2 SYDVKM. This CDR3 spans 14 amino acids. With 8 bases clipped from V and 4 bases from J, the junction kept 9 bases outside the gene matches. The CDR3 reads CASRPPGQGYEQYF. The CDR3 DNA follows: TGTGCCAGCCGCCCTCCGGGACAGGGTTACGAGCAGTACTTC.

In its sample, this clonotype was seen many times. The chain uses TRBV7-6 and TRBJ2-3, with no clear D. Between the trimmed V and J ends, which lost 5 bases and 9 bases, there was a span of 21 bases. CDR1 and CDR2 from the germline V gene are SGHVS and FNYEAQ. The CDR3 is made up of 15 amino acids. DNA of the CDR3: TGTGCCAGCAGCCCCTCCCCGGTCATCCGGATCACGCAGTATTTT. As protein: CASSPSPVIRITQYF.

The rearrangement links TRBV5-1 to TRBJ1-5, with D unclear. Germline CDR1 and CDR2: SGHRS and YFSETQ. This CDR3 contains 14 residues. V gave up 1 base and J gave up 2 bases, with 7 bases separating them. The CDR3 is CASSLLGGNQPQHF. The CDR3 DNA sequence: TGCGCCAGCAGCTTGCTGGGCGGCAATCAGCCCCAGCATTTT.

In this sample, this clonotype turned up many times. This sequence joins TRBV28 and TRBJ1-1; D is ambiguous. This CDR3 is built from 15 residues. Trimming left V 4 bases short and J 1 base short, with 13 bases between. CDR1 MDHEN and CDR2 SYDVKM come from the germline V gene. The CDR3 DNA is TGTGCCAGCAGTTCGCCCGGGCCCGGGAACACTGAAGCTTTCTTT. It translates to CASSSPGPGNTEAFF. Together with reference TRBV28 and TRBJ1-1, the CDR3 gives the full variable domain: DVKVTQSSRYLVKRTGEKVFLECVQDMDHENMFWYRQDPGLGLRLIYFSYDVKMKEKGDIPEGYSVSREKKERFSLILESASTNQTSMYLCASSSPGPGNTEAFFGQGTRLTVV.

This clonotype showed up many times. The chain joins TRBV6-1 to TRBJ1-1; no clear D gene. Germline values: CDR1 MNHNS, CDR2 SASEGT. The CDR3 is 15 amino acids. Trimming took off 7 bases at V and 1 base at J, with 16 bases between the two ends. Here the CDR3 DNA reads TGTGCCAGCACCAACCCCTCCCGTCAGAACACTGAAGCTTTCTTT. It is translated as CASTNPSRQNTEAFF.

In this sample, this clonotype turned up many times. No DNA is shown, since the ends of the CDR3 on it are uncertain; the CDR3 is the one TCRdb lists. This chain uses TRBV10-2 with TRBJ1-1; the D segment call TRBD1 is taken from the table without a DNA check. Ends included, the CDR3 has 15 residues. CDR1 is WSHSY and CDR2 is SAAADI in the germline V gene. CDR3 sequence reads: CASSGVLSGRAEAFF.

This clonotype has only a few counts. V is TRBV15 and J is TRBJ2-7; possible D gene TRBD2, 6 bases. The length of the CDR3 is 15 residues. V lost 0 bases and J lost 0, with 9 bases in between. Germline V CDR1 and CDR2: LNHNV, YYDKDF (reference sequence). The DNA of the CDR3 is TGTGCCACCAGCAGAGAGTCCGGGGGCTCCTACGAGCAGTACTTC. It translates to CATSRESGGSYEQYF.

This clonotype occurred many times. For the CDR3, the DNA is TGCAGCGCCTTCGATGCGACAGGGAGCTCCTACAATGAGCAGTTCTTC. Protein product: CSAFDATGSSYNEQFF. The chain couples TRBV29-1 to TRBJ2-1; 7 bases are a match to TRBD1. The CDR3 runs 16 residues. Trimming took 7 bases from V and 0 from J; bases not matched to a gene: 12. Germline V gives CDR1 SQVTM, CDR2 ANQGSEA.

V is TRBV10-2 and J is TRBJ2-3; a weak D match, TRBD2 (5 bases). Trimming left V 6 bases short and J 1 base short, with 17 bases between. The CDR3 runs to 16 residues. Germline V CDR1 and CDR2: WSHSY, SAAADI. This chain's CDR3 is CASSPLRRAGTDTQYF. DNA of the CDR3: TGCGCCAGCAGCCCCTTAAGGCGGGCTGGCACAGATACGCAGTATTTT.

This clonotype occurred many times. The chain is built from TRBV15 and TRBJ1-4, with TRBD1 as a possible D gene (6 bases). CDR3 length: 14 amino acids. CDR1 is LNHNV, CDR2 YYDKDF, per germline (reference sequence). Between the trimmed V and J ends, which lost 5 bases and 2 bases, there was a span of 9 bases. CDR3 nucleotide sequence: TGTGCCACCAGCTTACAGGGTACTAATGAAAAACTGTTTTTT. Protein: CATSLQGTNEKLFF. Based on the CDR3 plus reference TRBV15 and TRBJ1-4, the full variable domain is DAMVIQNPRYQVTQFGKPVTLSCSQTLNHNVMYWYQQKSSQAPKLLFHYYDKDFNNEADTPDNFQSRRPNTSFCFLDIRSPGLGDTAMYLCATSLQGTNEKLFFGSGTQLSVL.

This clonotype has a count of ten or more. This rearrangement joins TRBV20-1 to TRBJ2-7, with D perhaps being TRBD1 or TRBD2 (5 bases each). Per the germline V gene, CDR1 is DFQATT and CDR2 is SNEGSKA (reference sequence). The CDR3 is 12 amino acids. With 6 bases removed from V and 8 bases from J, the gap between germline ends came to 17 bases. This chain's CDR3 is CSAEMPGAQQYF. The CDR3 nucleotides read TGCAGTGCGGAGATGCCCGGGGCTCAGCAGTACTTC.

This clonotype has a handful of counts. Since a far larger clone is one base different, this is likely a read error. The genes are TRBV7-8 and TRBJ2-1; no clear D gene. The germline CDR1 and CDR2 sequences are SGHVS and FQNEAQ. Trimming removed 2 bases at V and 10 bases at J, with 12 bases between. The CDR3 runs 13 residues. This chain's CDR3 is CASSLKADAEQFF. DNA for the CDR3: TGTGCCAGCAGCTTAAAGGCAGATGCCGAGCAGTTCTTC.

With regard to this clonotype: A single base separates this from a much larger clone, so it may be a read error. This chain joins TRBV6-2 or TRBV6-3 and TRBJ2-4, with D possibly being TRBD1 (5 bases). CDR1 is MNHEY, CDR2 SVGEGT, per germline. V dropped 9 bases and J dropped 1 base, with 16 bases sitting between them. The CDR3 is made up of 15 amino acids. The CDR3, as DNA: TGTGCCAGAAGCCCCCGCCGACAGGCCAAAAACATTCAGTACTTC. It codes for CARSPRRQAKNIQYF.

This clonotype was counted between two and nine times. V is TRBV5-6 and J is TRBJ1-2; 8 nucleotides agree with TRBD1. The CDR3 extends over 15 amino acids. After removal of 4 bases from V and 2 bases from J, the junction contained 7 bases not matched to a gene. From germline, CDR1 is SGHDT and CDR2 YYEEEE. CDR3 sequence reads: CASSPWDRRNYGYTF. The CDR3 nucleotides are TGTGCCAGCAGCCCCTGGGACAGGCGAAACTATGGCTACACCTTC.

This clonotype was observed many times. The rearrangement links TRBV11-2 to TRBJ2-7; D unclear. Germline V gives CDR1 SGHAT, CDR2 FQNNGV. The CDR3 runs 15 residues. V was pared by 5 bases and J by 2 bases, with 16 bases between. The CDR3 DNA reads as TGTGCCAGCAGCCTGGACGCCCTGGGGACCTACGAGCAGTACTTC. Its translation: CASSLDALGTYEQYF.

Comment on this clonotype: At one boundary the junction diverges from the germline segment, which might be a read error. V is TRBV24-1 and J is TRBJ2-1; perhaps TRBD1 as D (6 bases). Germline CDR1 KGHDR, CDR2 SFDVKD. This CDR3 is 13 amino acids long. CDR3 residues: CATSDSNRVSSEF. The CDR3 nucleotides are TGTGCCACCAGTGATTCCAACAGGGTTTCGAGTGAATTC.

This clonotype was counted between two and nine times. The chain joins TRBV27 to TRBJ2-1; D might be TRBD2 (6 bases). Germline CDR1 and CDR2: MNHEY and SMNVEV (reference sequence). CDR3 length equals 15 residues. V gave up 0 bases and J gave up 11 bases, with 17 bases separating them. CDR3 in DNA: TGTGCCAGCAGTTTATCGGGCAGGACTACAATGAAGCAGTTCTTC. Translation gives CASSLSGRTTMKQFF.

The rearrangement joins TRBV13 to TRBJ2-7; D tentatively fits TRBD1 or TRBD2 (5 bases each). Germline V CDR1 and CDR2: PRHDT, FYEKMQ (reference sequence). V lost 2 bases and J lost 3, with 14 bases in between. The CDR3 loop spans 15 amino acids. The CDR3 sequence: CASSLTGTVFYEQYF. CDR3 sequence (DNA): TGTGCCAGCAGCTTAACGGGGACCGTCTTCTACGAGCAGTACTTC.

This clonotype was detected many times. The V gene is TRBV7-2, the J gene TRBJ2-7; 10 nucleotides agree with TRBD2. From germline, CDR1 is SGHTA and CDR2 FQGNSA. This CDR3 contains 15 residues. The J segment lost 3 bases and the V segment lost 1 base, leaving 3 bases of the junction unmatched. In nucleotides, the CDR3 is TGTGCCAGCAGCTTAGGGTCTAGCGGGAGCTACGAGCAGTACTTC. It encodes CASSLGSSGSYEQYF.

This clonotype came up many times. V gene TRBV2 combines with J gene TRBJ2-3; D may be TRBD2 (5 bases). The CDR3 sequence is 14 residues long. CDR1 is SNHLY, CDR2 FYNNEI, per germline. V gave up 0 bases and J gave up 4 bases, with 8 bases separating them. CDR3 residues: CASSEALASDTQYF. The CDR3 DNA reads TGTGCCAGCAGTGAAGCTCTAGCTTCAGATACGCAGTATTTT. Full variable domain (missing parts from reference TRBV2 and TRBJ2-3): EPEVTQTPSHQVTQMGQEVILRCVPISNHLYFYWYRQILGQKVEFLVSFYNNEISEKSEIFDDQFSVERPDGSNFTLKIRSTKLEDSAMYFCASSEALASDTQYFGPGTRLTVL.

This clonotype has more than one count but fewer than ten. The chain combines TRBV23-1 with TRBJ1-2; TRBD1 is a possible D gene (6 bases). TRBV23-1 is placed among ORFs of uncertain function. The CDR3 spans 17 residues. V was clipped by 2 bases and J by 0 bases, with 16 bases between them. CDR3: CASSQGEDSRSNYGYTF. The DNA of the CDR3 is TGCGCCAGCAGTCAAGGGGAGGACAGCCGTTCTAACTATGGCTACACCTTC.

At least ten counts were recorded for this clonotype. This rearrangement joins TRBV11-2 to TRBJ2-5, with a tentative D call TRBD1 (6 bases). The CDR3 has 18 amino acids. Germline CDR1 and CDR2: SGHAT and FQNNGV. Trimming removed 1 base at V and 5 bases at J, with 23 bases between. In DNA, the CDR3 is TGTGCCAGCAGCTTAGGGACAGAGGCTAGTGGGGCAGGCGAGACCCAGTACTTC. Translation gives CASSLGTEASGAGETQYF.